This T cell receptor (beta chain) comes out of a study of blood T cell repertoires in COVID-19. Study-level background: T cells, B-cell-depleted T cells, or PBMCs provided the cDNA or gDNA that served as material.

Method: immunoSEQ multiplex PCR; TCRdb's copy keeps in-frame clones and lacks some. The sample shows roughly 43,000 clones, roughly 90% of them seen only once. CDR3 length: 14 amino acids. There are a few counts of this clone. The TCR sequence derives from a man between 60 and 75 years old with active COVID-19. The chain combines TRBV21-1 with TRBJ2-7; the D call of TRBD2 is as the table states it, not checked on the DNA. TRBV21-1 is annotated as a pseudogene. The sequenced material came from peripheral blood. CDR3 bases: TGTGCCAGCAGCAAAGCGGGCGGGAGGACCGAGCAGTACTTC. This codes for CASSKAGGRTEQYF.